One and the same sample provided the 21 T cell receptor beta chains below, sequenced in a study of T cell responses to AZD1222 COVID-19 vaccine. Produced via immunoSEQ multiplex PCR; TCRdb's table is partial and in-frame only. The repertoire consists of about 92,000 clones, with 85% to 90% occurring once and the leading ten covering roughly 10%. The sequencing used peripheral blood, collected on day 0 of AZD1222 vaccination. These receptors originate from an adult in good health.

The chain links TRBV27 to TRBJ1-1; tentative D call: TRBD1 (6 bases). The CDR3 covers 14 residues. Per the germline V gene, CDR1 is MNHEY and CDR2 is SMNVEV (reference sequence). V was clipped by 5 bases and J by 0 bases, with 10 bases between them. The DNA for the CDR3 is TGTGCCAGCAGTGTAACAGGGATGAACACTGAAGCTTTCTTT. It codes for CASSVTGMNTEAFF.

This clone was observed a single time. The rearrangement joins TRBV18 to TRBJ1-5; 7 bases agree with TRBD1. The CDR3 covers 15 residues. In germline, CDR1 is KGHSH, CDR2 LQKENI. V shed 3 bases and J 7 bases; nucleotides not matched to a gene: 9. The CDR3 nucleotides read TGTGCCAGCTCACCCCGGCAGGGGGAACGCCAGCCCCAGCATTTT. Protein sequence: CASSPRQGERQPQHF.

The gene calls are TRBV5-4 and TRBJ1-6, with D perhaps matching TRBD1 (5 bases). Deletions cut 4 bases from V and 7 bases from J, with 15 bases between. Germline V gene data show CDR1 as SGHNT and CDR2 as YYREEE (reference sequence). This CDR3 spans 15 amino acids. CDR3 sequence: CASSNRDGGNSPLHF. The DNA of the CDR3 is TGTGCCAGCAGCAACCGGGACGGGGGGAATTCACCCCTCCACTTT.

V usage is TRBV6-5 and J usage is TRBJ2-5; D is possibly TRBD1 or TRBD2 (6 bases each). V lost 8 bases to trimming and J lost 2 bases, with 15 bases between them. CDR1 and CDR2 (germline): MNHEY, SVGAGI. There are 14 residues in the CDR3. The CDR3 sequence is CASGGRGPQETQYF. CDR3 sequence (DNA): TGTGCCAGCGGGGGGCGGGGCCCGCAAGAGACCCAGTACTTC.

The chain links TRBV2 to TRBJ1-3; no clear D gene. Trimming took off 9 bases at V and 1 base at J, with 7 bases between the two ends. This CDR3 has 12 residues. Germline CDR1 and CDR2: SNHLY and FYNNEI. CDR3 protein: CASRVSGNTIYF. CDR3 sequence (DNA): TGTGCCAGTCGGGTGTCTGGAAACACCATATATTTT.

The chain has TRBV18 and TRBJ1-5; tentative D call: TRBD1 (6 bases). Germline CDR1 reads KGHSH; CDR2 reads LQKENI. The CDR3 length is 16 residues. The germline V and J ends were trimmed by 1 base and 5 bases, with 15 bases remaining between them. The CDR3 loop is CASSPLFRGEHQPQHF. CDR3 in DNA: TGTGCCAGCTCACCACTTTTTAGGGGGGAACATCAGCCCCAGCATTTT.

The CDR3 region has the DNA TGCGCCAGCAGCTTGGAGCCAGGGTCTGGCTCACCCCTCCACTTT. Protein sequence: CASSLEPGSGSPLHF. The chain is built from TRBV5-1 and TRBJ1-6, with a tentative D call TRBD1 (5 bases). The CDR3 extends over 15 amino acids. Looked up from germline, CDR1 is SGHRS and CDR2 is YFSETQ. The ends were cut back, 0 bases at V and 10 bases at J, with 14 bases in the middle.

CDR3 DNA sequence: TGTGCCAGCAGCTGGACAGCCTCCTCTGGGGCCAACGTCCTGACTTTC. This translates into CASSWTASSGANVLTF. This chain connects TRBV7-6 to TRBJ2-6, with D possibly TRBD1 on 6 matching bases. The CDR3 length is 16 residues. Trimming took 4 bases from V and 0 from J, leaving 10 bases between them. CDR1 is SGHVS, CDR2 FNYEAQ, per germline.

This clone was recorded once. Other DNA sequences in this specimen translate into the identical CDR3. V and J are TRBV30 and TRBJ1-5, with 8 bases aligning to TRBD1. The CDR3 extends over 14 amino acids. V was pared by 0 bases and J by 2 bases, with 0 bases of the junction left unmatched. The germline gives CDR1 GTSNPN, CDR2 SVGIG (reference sequence). The CDR3 sequence: CAWSVQGGNQPQHF. In nucleotides, the CDR3 is TGTGCCTGGAGTGTACAGGGGGGCAATCAGCCCCAGCATTTT.

This clone occurred once. This sequence joins TRBV19 and TRBJ1-4, with 7 positions matching TRBD1. J gave up 8 bases and V 7 bases, and 16 bases lay outside the gene matches. Germline V gene lookup returns CDR1 LNHDA and CDR2 SQIVND (reference sequence). The CDR3 is 16 residues long. CDR3 coding DNA: TGTGCCAGTACCGATGGGGCACAGGGGTTCCGGGAAAAACTGTTTTTT. Encoded protein: CASTDGAQGFREKLFF.

J is TRBJ2-7 and V is TRBV5-5; D ambiguous. The CDR3 loop spans 13 amino acids. Looked up from germline, CDR1 is SGHKS and CDR2 is YYEKEE (reference sequence). V dropped 3 bases and J dropped 0 bases, with 7 bases sitting between them. The CDR3 loop is CASSWSSSYEQYF. The CDR3 DNA follows: TGTGCCAGCAGCTGGAGCAGCTCCTACGAGCAGTACTTC.

The chain carries TRBV6-5 and TRBJ2-1; TRBD2 matches 7 bases. Unmatched junction bases numbered 11, after V lost 8 bases and J lost 10 bases. CDR1 and CDR2 from the germline V gene are MNHEY and SVGAGI. This CDR3 has 13 residues. CDR3: CASGSAGVGEQFF. The CDR3 coding sequence is TGTGCCAGCGGCTCGGCGGGGGTCGGGGAGCAGTTCTTC.

This chain connects TRBV5-4 to TRBJ1-1; tentatively, D is TRBD1 (6 bases). V was pared by 0 bases and J by 5 bases, with 20 bases between. There are 17 residues in the CDR3. Germline-derived CDR1 and CDR2 are SGHNT and YYREEE (reference sequence). The CDR3 DNA sequence: TGTGCCAGCAGCTTGGGGGGGGGCAGACGGACGCGGACTGAAGCTTTCTTT. Protein: CASSLGGGRRTRTEAFF.

This clone has only a few counts. This sequence joins TRBV6-5 and TRBJ1-2; TRBD1 agrees at 9 bases. Per the germline V gene, CDR1 is MNHEY and CDR2 is SVGAGI. The CDR3 is 15 amino acids. Losses at the gene ends were 4 bases for V and 8 bases for J; bases not matched to a gene: 11. CDR3 bases: TGTGCCAGCAGTTTTTCCGGGACAGGGTCTAAAGGCTACACCTTC. Protein sequence: CASSFSGTGSKGYTF.

The chain combines TRBV2 with TRBJ2-2; D is uncertain. Germline V lookup: CDR1 SNHLY, CDR2 FYNNEI. The CDR3 runs to 13 residues. Trimming stripped 4 bases from V and 7 bases from J, with 10 bases between. The CDR3: CASSGLGNGELFF. The CDR3 DNA reads as TGTGCCAGCAGTGGGCTTGGTAACGGGGAGCTGTTTTTT.

The rearrangement joins TRBV3-1 (or the pseudogene TRBV3-2) to TRBJ2-1, with TRBD2 matching 10 bases. The CDR3 extends over 14 amino acids. Germline CDR1 and CDR2: LGHDT and YNNKEL (reference sequence). V lost 6 bases and J lost 5; bases outside the gene matches: 4. The CDR3 spells CASRASGSDNEQFF. In DNA, the CDR3 is TGTGCCAGCAGGGCTAGCGGGAGCGACAATGAGCAGTTCTTC.

The chain joins TRBV4-2 to TRBJ1-3; TRBD1 matches at 8 bases. Germline lookup yields CDR1 LGHNA and CDR2 YNFKEQ. The CDR3 runs to 18 residues. V shed 0 bases and J 4 bases; nucleotides not matched to a gene: 11. In DNA form, the CDR3 reads TGTGCCAGCAGCCAAGATTGGACGGGACAGGCCTCGGGAAACACCATATATTTT. This translates into CASSQDWTGQASGNTIYF.

The chain has TRBV6-5 and TRBJ2-2; possible D gene TRBD1, 7 bases. Germline V lookup: CDR1 MNHEY, CDR2 SVGAGI. The length of the CDR3 is 15 residues. Deletions cut 6 bases from V and 0 bases from J, with 11 bases between. As DNA, the CDR3 is TGTGCCAGCAGGGGGGGACAGACGAACACCGGGGAGCTGTTTTTT. Its translation is CASRGGQTNTGELFF.

The chain links TRBV5-1 to TRBJ2-1; D is unclear. This CDR3 has 16 amino acids. The ends were cut back, 1 base at V and 5 bases at J, with 16 bases in the middle. Germline assignment: CDR1 SGHRS and CDR2 YFSETQ. The CDR3 sequence is CASSLFTRTENNEQFF. The CDR3 coding sequence is TGCGCCAGCAGCTTGTTTACCCGGACGGAAAACAATGAGCAGTTCTTC.

This chain joins TRBV19 and TRBJ1-4; weak D call: TRBD1 (6 bases). Germline CDR1 is LNHDA and CDR2 is SQIVND (reference sequence). V was shortened by 7 bases and J by 0 bases, with 15 bases between the two germline ends. This CDR3 has 16 amino acids. The CDR3 here is CASKKTGLATNEKLFF. In DNA form, the CDR3 reads TGTGCCAGTAAGAAGACAGGACTTGCAACTAATGAAAAACTGTTTTTT. Variable domain in full (rest from reference TRBV19 and TRBJ1-4): DGGITQSPKYLFRKEGQNVTLSCEQNLNHDAMYWYRQDPGQGLRLIYYSQIVNDFQKGDIAEGYSVSREKKESFPLTVTSAQKNPTAFYLCASKKTGLATNEKLFFGSGTQLSVL.

V is TRBV7-9 and J is TRBJ1-1; D may be TRBD1 (6 bases). The ends were cut back, 5 bases at V and 3 bases at J, with 16 bases in the middle. Germline loops: CDR1 SEHNR, CDR2 FQNEAQ (reference sequence). This CDR3 contains 15 residues. CDR3 nucleotides: TGTGCCAGCAGCCCCCACGGACAGACCCACACTGAAGCTTTCTTT. Protein: CASSPHGQTHTEAFF.